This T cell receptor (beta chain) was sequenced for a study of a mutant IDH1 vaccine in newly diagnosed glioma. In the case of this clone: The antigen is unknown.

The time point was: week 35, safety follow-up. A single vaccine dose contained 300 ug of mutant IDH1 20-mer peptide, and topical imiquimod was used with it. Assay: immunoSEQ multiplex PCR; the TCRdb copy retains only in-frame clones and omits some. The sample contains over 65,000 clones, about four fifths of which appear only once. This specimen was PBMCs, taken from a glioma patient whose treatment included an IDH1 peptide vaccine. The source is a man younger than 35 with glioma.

CDR3 nucleotide sequence: TGCGCCAGCAGCCAAGCTGGCGGGGGGGCTGGCAATCAGCCCCAGCATTTT. The encoded protein is CASSQAGGGAGNQPQHF. This chain uses TRBV4-1 with TRBJ1-5, with TRBD1 as a possible D gene (6 bases). The length of the CDR3 is 17 residues. Trimming took off 1 base at V and 2 bases at J, with 15 bases between the two ends. Germline assignment: CDR1 MGHRA and CDR2 YSYEKL.